Following are 32 T cell receptor beta chains from one sample sequenced in a study of blood T cell repertoires in COVID-19. Generated by immunoSEQ multiplex PCR, the TCRdb table keeps only in-frame clones and is missing some. The data hold about 420,000 clones, with 70% to 90% observed a single time. The material sequenced was peripheral blood. The origin of the receptors is a man between 18 and 35 years old with COVID-19, enrolled during active disease.

The V and J genes are TRBV2 and TRBJ1-4; TRBD1 agrees at 7 bases. CDR3 length: 15 amino acids. V lost 8 bases and J lost 3; bases outside the gene matches: 9. Germline V gives CDR1 SNHLY, CDR2 FYNNEI. CDR3 in amino acids: CASVRQGRANEKLFF. Here the CDR3 DNA reads TGTGCCAGCGTCAGACAGGGAAGGGCTAATGAAAAACTGTTTTTT.

This chain links TRBV7-3 with TRBJ2-3; TRBD2 matches 8 bases. Germline assignment: CDR1 SGHTA and CDR2 FQGTGA. The ends lost 5 bases at V and 3 bases at J; junction bases unmatched: 10. There are 16 residues in the CDR3. CDR3 in amino acids: CASSLGLAVLTDTQYF. As DNA, the CDR3 is TGTGCCAGCAGCCTCGGACTAGCCGTACTAACAGATACGCAGTATTTT.

The chain recombines TRBV7-8 with TRBJ1-5, with 7 bases aligning to TRBD1. This CDR3 is 15 amino acids long. Germline V gives CDR1 SGHVS, CDR2 FQNEAQ. With V trimmed by 6 bases and J by 6 bases, 11 bases remained unmatched. CDR3 region: CASRPDRVSRQPQHF. The CDR3 bases are TGTGCCAGCAGACCAGACAGGGTTAGTCGTCAGCCCCAGCATTTT. The whole variable domain, filled in from reference TRBV7-8 and TRBJ1-5, reads GAGVSQSPRYKVAKRGQDVALRCDPISGHVSLFWYQQALGQGPEFLTYFQNEAQLDKSGLPSDRFFAERPEGSVSTLKIQRTQQEDSAVYLCASRPDRVSRQPQHFGDGTRLSIL.

This clone was seen more than once but under ten times. The chain couples TRBV7-9 to TRBJ1-1; perhaps TRBD1 as D (6 bases). Germline loops: CDR1 SEHNR, CDR2 FQNEAQ (reference sequence). The length of the CDR3 is 15 residues. The V end was cut by 1 base, the J end by 4 bases, with 13 bases between. In nucleotides, the CDR3 is TGTGCCAGCAGCTTAGGAGAGACAGGAGGCACTGAAGCTTTCTTT. Encoded protein: CASSLGETGGTEAFF. The full variable domain, completed using reference TRBV7-9 and TRBJ1-1, is DTGVSQNPRHKITKRGQNVTFRCDPISEHNRLYWYRQTLGQGPEFLTYFQNEAQLEKSRLLSDRFSAERPKGSFSTLEIQRTEQGDSAMYLCASSLGETGGTEAFFGQGTRLTVV.

The chain links TRBV19 to TRBJ2-1; perhaps TRBD1 as D (5 bases). Deletions cut 6 bases from V and 3 bases from J, with 15 bases between. CDR3 length: 15 residues. The germline V gene encodes CDR1 LNHDA and CDR2 SQIVND (reference sequence). The CDR3 loop reads CASRSFGQDYNEQFF. In DNA form, the CDR3 reads TGTGCCAGTAGATCGTTTGGACAAGACTACAATGAGCAGTTCTTC.

This chain connects TRBV3-1 (or the pseudogene TRBV3-2) to TRBJ2-3; 12 bases agree with TRBD2. Germline lookup yields CDR1 LGHDT and CDR2 YNNKEL (reference sequence). Trimming at V came to 4 bases and at J to 2 bases, leaving 4 bases not matched to a gene. CDR3 length: 16 residues. The DNA of the CDR3 is TGTGCCAGCAGCCTTACTAGCGGGAGGACCACAGATACGCAGTATTTT. Its translation: CASSLTSGRTTDTQYF.

This clone was counted a single time. The V gene is TRBV7-6, the J gene TRBJ2-1; no clear D gene. Germline CDR1 is SGHVS and CDR2 is FNYEAQ. V lost 2 bases to trimming and J lost 2 bases, with 10 bases between them. The CDR3 totals 15 residues. In DNA, the CDR3 is TGTGCCAGCAGCTTAAATCAGCGCCCCTACAATGAGCAGTTCTTC. This codes for CASSLNQRPYNEQFF.

DNA for the CDR3: TGTGCCAGCAGTGACTCGAACAGGGGTACTGAAGCTTTCTTT. This translates into CASSDSNRGTEAFF. This sequence joins TRBV6-4 and TRBJ1-1; 7 bases are shared with TRBD1. This CDR3 is 14 amino acids long. Germline V gene lookup returns CDR1 MRHNA and CDR2 SNTAGT. Trimming cost V 0 bases and J 5 bases; bases outside gene matches: 3.

V usage is TRBV5-4 and J usage is TRBJ2-1, with D uncertain. V was shortened by 5 bases and J by 6 bases, with 15 bases between the two germline ends. This CDR3 has 14 amino acids. Per germline, CDR1 SGHNT and CDR2 YYREEE (reference sequence). CDR3 sequence: CASSYMADRNEQFF. CDR3 DNA sequence: TGTGCCAGCAGTTACATGGCGGATCGCAATGAGCAGTTCTTC. The full variable domain, in which reference TRBV5-4 and TRBJ2-1 provide the parts outside the CDR3, is ETGVTQSPTHLIKTRGQQVTLRCSSQSGHNTVSWYQQALGQGPQFIFQYYREEENGRGNFPPRFSGLQFPNYSSELNVNALELDDSALYLCASSYMADRNEQFFGPGTRLTVL.

The rearrangement joins TRBV11-2 to TRBJ2-3, with TRBD2 matching over 8 bases. CDR3 size: 16 residues. V lost 2 bases to trimming and J lost 2 bases; unmatched junction nucleotides: 6. Germline lookup yields CDR1 SGHAT and CDR2 FQNNGV. The CDR3 DNA sequence: TGTGCCAGCAGCTTAATTGGCGGGGGGTACACAGATACGCAGTATTTT. It translates to CASSLIGGGYTDTQYF. Filled out from reference TRBV11-2 and TRBJ2-3, the complete variable domain reads EAGVAQSPRYKIIEKRQSVAFWCNPISGHATLYWYQQILGQGPKLLIQFQNNGVVDDSQLPKDRFSAERLKGVDSTLKIQPAKLEDSAVYLCASSLIGGGYTDTQYFGPGTRLTVL.

The chain joins TRBV11-2 to TRBJ2-1, with 12 bases lining up with TRBD1. With V trimmed by 0 bases and J by 7 bases, 7 bases remained unmatched. This CDR3 region has 17 residues. Germline loops: CDR1 SGHAT, CDR2 FQNNGV. The CDR3 reads CASSLDPGQGARNEQFF. DNA of the CDR3: TGTGCCAGCAGCTTAGATCCGGGACAGGGGGCAAGAAATGAGCAGTTCTTC.

The CDR3 reads CASNSGNTDTQYF. In DNA, the CDR3 is TGTGCCAGCAATAGCGGGAACACAGATACGCAGTATTTT. V is TRBV7-9 and J is TRBJ2-3, with 8 positions matching TRBD2. There are 13 residues in the CDR3. Germline V gives CDR1 SEHNR, CDR2 FQNEAQ (reference sequence). The V segment lost 7 bases and the J segment 2 bases; nucleotides outside the gene matches: 2. The complete variable domain, with remaining parts taken from reference TRBV7-9 and TRBJ2-3, reads DTGVSQNPRHKITKRGQNVTFRCDPISEHNRLYWYRQTLGQGPEFLTYFQNEAQLEKSRLLSDRFSAERPKGSFSTLEIQRTEQGDSAMYLCASNSGNTDTQYFGPGTRLTVL.

The chain combines TRBV5-1 with TRBJ1-2, with D perhaps TRBD1 (6 bases). V was pared by 0 bases and J by 5 bases, with 11 bases between. The CDR3 runs 14 residues. Germline-derived CDR1 and CDR2 are SGHRS and YFSETQ. The CDR3 DNA reads as TGCGCCAGCAGCTTGGGCACAGGGACGTATGGCTACACCTTC. Its translation is CASSLGTGTYGYTF.

The chain uses TRBV3-1 (or the pseudogene TRBV3-2) and TRBJ2-2; D uncertain. The CDR3 consists of 14 residues. Germline values: CDR1 LGHDT, CDR2 YNNKEL (reference sequence). Trimming cost V 4 bases and J 7 bases, with 13 bases left between them. The CDR3 sequence: CASSLGLLGGELFF. Written as DNA, the CDR3 is TGTGCCAGCAGCCTGGGCCTTCTTGGCGGGGAGCTGTTTTTT.

The chain recombines TRBV30 with TRBJ2-7; D assignment may be TRBD1 or TRBD2 (5 bases each). This CDR3 is built from 11 residues. Germline V gene sequence: CDR1 GTSNPN, CDR2 SVGIG (reference sequence). The CDR3 bases are TGTGCATCGGGACGTACCTACGAGCAGTACTTC. Its protein product is CASGRTYEQYF. The full variable domain, with the rest looked up from reference TRBV30 and TRBJ2-7, is SQTIHQWPATLVQPVGSPLSLECTVEGTSNPNLYWYRQAAGRGLQLLFYSVGIGQISSEVPQNLSASRPQDRQFILSSKKLLLSDSGFYLCASGRTYEQYFGPGTRLTVT.

This chain connects TRBV30 to TRBJ2-7; a possible D gene is TRBD2 (7 bases). Trimming removed 4 bases from V and 5 bases from J, with 21 bases in between. CDR1 and CDR2 (germline): GTSNPN, SVGIG (reference sequence). CDR3 length: 15 residues. The DNA for the CDR3 is TGTGCCTGGATGTGGGGGGGGCCGGTCAAGAACGAGCAGTACTTC. The encoded protein is CAWMWGGPVKNEQYF.

The rearrangement uses TRBV7-9 and TRBJ1-2, with 10 nucleotides matching TRBD1. J was trimmed by 4 bases and V by 5 bases; bases with no gene match: 7. The germline V gene encodes CDR1 SEHNR and CDR2 FQNEAQ (reference sequence). The CDR3 is made up of 15 amino acids. The DNA for the CDR3 is TGTGCCAGCAGCCCCGAGGACAGGGGGTTCTATGGCTACACCTTC. Its protein is CASSPEDRGFYGYTF.

This chain uses TRBV12-3 or TRBV12-4 with TRBJ2-1; possibly TRBD2 for D (5 bases). The CDR3 covers 10 residues. Trimming removed 8 bases from V and 9 bases from J, with 8 bases in between. The CDR3 is CASLGGEQFF. CDR3 DNA: TGTGCCAGCTTAGGAGGTGAGCAGTTCTTC.

This chain connects TRBV11-3 to TRBJ2-1, with TRBD2 identical over 8 bases. There are 14 residues in the CDR3. Germline V lookup: CDR1 SGHNT, CDR2 YENEEA. V shed 7 bases, J shed 5 bases, and the junction held 7 bases outside the gene matches. CDR3 sequence (DNA): TGTGCCAGCAACAAAGCGGGAGTCCACAATGAGCAGTTCTTC. Translating gives CASNKAGVHNEQFF.

J is TRBJ1-6 and V is TRBV25-1, with unresolved D. Trimming took 4 bases from V and 7 from J, leaving 11 bases between them. Germline V gene sequence: CDR1 MGHDK, CDR2 SYGVNS. The CDR3 totals 14 residues. The CDR3 here is CASSGVRGNSPLHF. CDR3 in DNA: TGTGCCAGCAGTGGCGTGCGGGGAAATTCACCCCTCCACTTT.

This clone was observed a single time. This chain uses TRBV4-1 with TRBJ2-2; 7 bases map to TRBD1. Germline V CDR1 and CDR2: MGHRA, YSYEKL. This CDR3 has 14 residues. After removal of 6 bases from V and 4 bases from J, the junction contained 5 bases not matched to a gene. CDR3 DNA: TGCGCCAGCAGTCTGGGACAGCTCACCGGGGAGCTGTTTTTT. It is translated as CASSLGQLTGELFF.

V is TRBV12-3 or TRBV12-4 and J is TRBJ1-1; 7 bases are shared with TRBD1. CDR3 length: 13 amino acids. The V and J ends lost 3 bases and 6 bases, in that order; junction bases with no gene match: 4. DNA of the CDR3: TGTGCCAGCAGTTTTGGTCAGGGGGCTGAAGCTTTCTTT. Residues: CASSFGQGAEAFF.

The chain joins TRBV7-2 to TRBJ2-1; the D gene is possibly TRBD2 (6 bases). The CDR3 totals 18 residues. The germline CDR1 and CDR2 sequences are SGHTA and FQGNSA. V was cut by 0 bases and J by 0 bases, with 15 bases left in between. The CDR3 spells CASSLARGGVSSYNEQFF. CDR3 sequence (DNA): TGTGCCAGCAGCTTAGCGCGTGGCGGGGTAAGCTCCTACAATGAGCAGTTCTTC.

The CDR3 sequence: CASGIVGGTEAFF. DNA for the CDR3: TGTGCTAGTGGTATTGTTGGGGGGACTGAAGCTTTCTTT. The genes are TRBV12-5 and TRBJ1-1; a possible D gene is TRBD1 (5 bases). The CDR3 length is 13 residues. The germline V gene has CDR1 LGHNT and CDR2 FRNRAP. Trimming took off 5 bases at V and 5 bases at J, with 12 bases between the two ends.

This rearrangement joins TRBV6-5 to TRBJ1-2; 8 nucleotides line up with TRBD1. The germline V gene encodes CDR1 MNHEY and CDR2 SVGAGI. The CDR3 is 14 residues long. With V trimmed by 5 bases and J by 1 base, 3 bases remained unmatched. In nucleotides, the CDR3 is TGTGCCAGCAGTCGGGACAGGCGTAACTATGGCTACACCTTC. Its translation: CASSRDRRNYGYTF.

The V and J genes are TRBV12-5 and TRBJ2-1; D is perhaps TRBD2 (6 bases). The V gene's germline CDR1 is LGHNT and CDR2 FRNRAP. Deletions cut 7 bases from V and 5 bases from J, with 18 bases between. The CDR3 has 15 residues. CDR3 bases: TGTGCTAGTGCCACCATGGGGGGACTCAACAATGAGCAGTTCTTC. This codes for CASATMGGLNNEQFF.

The chain employs TRBV6-5 and TRBJ2-3; tentatively, D is TRBD1 (6 bases). The CDR3 runs to 15 residues. Trimming pared 5 bases from V and 0 bases from J, leaving 12 bases between. Germline assignment: CDR1 MNHEY and CDR2 SVGAGI. The chain's CDR3 is CASSRGFMSTDTQYF. The CDR3 nucleotides read TGTGCCAGCAGTAGGGGGTTTATGAGCACAGATACGCAGTATTTT.

The genes are TRBV12-3 or TRBV12-4 and TRBJ2-7; D gene ambiguous. CDR3 length: 12 residues. V was cut by 3 bases and J by 9 bases, with 12 bases left in between. This CDR3 is CASSLVPSRQYF. The CDR3, as DNA: TGTGCCAGCAGTTTGGTTCCGTCCAGGCAGTACTTC.

The rearrangement links TRBV3-1 (or the pseudogene TRBV3-2) to TRBJ2-2; no clear D gene. Germline V gene sequence: CDR1 LGHDT, CDR2 YNNKEL (reference sequence). Trimming shortened V by 6 bases and J by 5 bases, and 4 bases separated the two germline ends. This CDR3 contains 11 residues. The CDR3 DNA reads TGTGCCAGCAGTCTAACCGGGGAGCTGTTTTTT. This gives the protein CASSLTGELFF.

This chain joins TRBV19 and TRBJ2-7, with TRBD2 matching over 7 bases. CDR3 length: 16 residues. CDR1 is LNHDA, CDR2 SQIVND, per germline (reference sequence). The V gene end was trimmed by 1 base and the J gene end by 2 bases; junction bases not matched to a gene: 8. CDR3 DNA: TGTGCCAGTAGTATAGCGCCAGCGGGGCCACCCTACGAGCAGTACTTC. This codes for CASSIAPAGPPYEQYF.

The CDR3 DNA reads as TGTGCCATCAGTGAAGGACAGGGCTACGAGCAGTACTTC. Translated, it gives CAISEGQGYEQYF. This sequence joins TRBV10-3 and TRBJ2-7; 8 bases fit TRBD1. The CDR3 covers 13 residues. V shed 3 bases and J 3 bases; nucleotides not matched to a gene: 1. Germline V gene lookup returns CDR1 ENHRY and CDR2 SYGVKD.

The chain couples TRBV19 to TRBJ2-1; tentatively, D is TRBD1 (5 bases). Germline V gene lookup returns CDR1 LNHDA and CDR2 SQIVND (reference sequence). The germline V and J ends were trimmed by 1 base and 2 bases, with 12 bases remaining between them. The CDR3 is made up of 16 amino acids. DNA for the CDR3: TGTGCCAGTAGTATAGGAGGCAGGGCCACCTACAATGAGCAGTTCTTC. This sequence encodes CASSIGGRATYNEQFF. The entire variable domain, with the rest obtained from reference TRBV19 and TRBJ2-1, is as follows: DGGITQSPKYLFRKEGQNVTLSCEQNLNHDAMYWYRQDPGQGLRLIYYSQIVNDFQKGDIAEGYSVSREKKESFPLTVTSAQKNPTAFYLCASSIGGRATYNEQFFGPGTRLTVL.